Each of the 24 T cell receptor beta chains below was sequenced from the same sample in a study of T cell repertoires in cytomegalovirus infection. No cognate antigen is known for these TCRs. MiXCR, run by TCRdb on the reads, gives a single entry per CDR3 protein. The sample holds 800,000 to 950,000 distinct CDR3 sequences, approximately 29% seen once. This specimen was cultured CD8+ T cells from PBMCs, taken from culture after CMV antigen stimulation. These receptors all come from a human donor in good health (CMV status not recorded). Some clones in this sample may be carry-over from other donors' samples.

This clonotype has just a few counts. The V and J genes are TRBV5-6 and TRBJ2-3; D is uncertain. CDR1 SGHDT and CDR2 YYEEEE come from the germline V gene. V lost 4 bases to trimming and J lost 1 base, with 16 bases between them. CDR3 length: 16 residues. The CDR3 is CASSHDDIGGTDTQYF. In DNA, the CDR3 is TGTGCCAGCAGCCACGACGACATTGGGGGCACAGATACGCAGTATTTT.

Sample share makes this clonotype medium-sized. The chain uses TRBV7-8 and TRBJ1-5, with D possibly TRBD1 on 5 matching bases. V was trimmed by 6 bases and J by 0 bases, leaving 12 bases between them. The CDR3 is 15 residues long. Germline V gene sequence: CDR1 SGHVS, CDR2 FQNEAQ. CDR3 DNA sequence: TGTGCCAGCAGTCGTGACAGATATAGCAATCAGCCCCAGCATTTT. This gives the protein CASSRDRYSNQPQHF.

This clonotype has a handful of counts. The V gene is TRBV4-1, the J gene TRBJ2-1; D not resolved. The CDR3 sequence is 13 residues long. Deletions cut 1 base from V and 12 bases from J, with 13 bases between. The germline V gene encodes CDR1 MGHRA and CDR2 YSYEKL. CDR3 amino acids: CASSQGPAYLQFF. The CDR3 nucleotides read TGCGCCAGCAGCCAAGGGCCAGCTTATTTGCAGTTCTTC.

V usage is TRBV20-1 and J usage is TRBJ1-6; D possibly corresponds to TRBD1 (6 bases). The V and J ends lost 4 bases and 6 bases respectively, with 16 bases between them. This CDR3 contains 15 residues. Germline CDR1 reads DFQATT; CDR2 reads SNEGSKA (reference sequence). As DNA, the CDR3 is TGCAGTGCTAAAGAACCACAGGGTCCTAATTCACCCCTCCACTTT. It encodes CSAKEPQGPNSPLHF.

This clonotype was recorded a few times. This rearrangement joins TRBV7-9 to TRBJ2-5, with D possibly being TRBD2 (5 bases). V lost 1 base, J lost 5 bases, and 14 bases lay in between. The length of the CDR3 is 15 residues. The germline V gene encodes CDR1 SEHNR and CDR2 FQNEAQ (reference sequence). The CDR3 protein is CASSLVLLSGETQYF. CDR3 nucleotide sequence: TGTGCCAGCAGCTTAGTTTTGCTTTCGGGGGAGACCCAGTACTTC.

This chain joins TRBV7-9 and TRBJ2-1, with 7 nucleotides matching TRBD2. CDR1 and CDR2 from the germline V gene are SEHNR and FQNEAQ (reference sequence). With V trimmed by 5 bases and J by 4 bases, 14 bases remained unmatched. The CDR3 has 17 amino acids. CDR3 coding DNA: TGTGCCAGCAGCCCGGGGTTAGCGGGTACCCTTTACAATGAGCAGTTCTTC. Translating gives CASSPGLAGTLYNEQFF.

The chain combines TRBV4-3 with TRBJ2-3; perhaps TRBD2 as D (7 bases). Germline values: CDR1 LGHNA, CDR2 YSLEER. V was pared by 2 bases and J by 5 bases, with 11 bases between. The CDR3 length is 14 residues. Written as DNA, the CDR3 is TGCGCCAGCAGCCAAATCGGGGGGCTAGATACGCAGTATTTT. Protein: CASSQIGGLDTQYF.

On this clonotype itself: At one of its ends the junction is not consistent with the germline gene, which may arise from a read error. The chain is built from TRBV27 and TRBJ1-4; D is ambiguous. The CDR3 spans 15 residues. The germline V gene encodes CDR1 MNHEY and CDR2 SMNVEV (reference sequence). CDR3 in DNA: TGTGCCAGCAGTCTACGGCCTGGACTTAATAAAAAACTGTTTTTT. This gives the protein CASSLRPGLNKKLFF.

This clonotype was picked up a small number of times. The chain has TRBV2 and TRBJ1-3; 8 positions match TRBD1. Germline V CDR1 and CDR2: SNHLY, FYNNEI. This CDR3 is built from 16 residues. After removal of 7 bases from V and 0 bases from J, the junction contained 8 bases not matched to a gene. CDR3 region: CASIVGTGFSGNTIYF. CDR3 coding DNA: TGTGCCAGCATTGTCGGGACAGGTTTCTCTGGAAACACCATATATTTT.

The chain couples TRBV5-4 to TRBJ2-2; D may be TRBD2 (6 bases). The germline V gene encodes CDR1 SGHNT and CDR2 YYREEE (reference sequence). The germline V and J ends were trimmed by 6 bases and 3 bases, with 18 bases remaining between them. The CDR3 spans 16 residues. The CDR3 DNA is TGTGCCAGCACCTTCATAGGGGAGGTTGACACCGGGGAGCTGTTTTTT. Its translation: CASTFIGEVDTGELFF.

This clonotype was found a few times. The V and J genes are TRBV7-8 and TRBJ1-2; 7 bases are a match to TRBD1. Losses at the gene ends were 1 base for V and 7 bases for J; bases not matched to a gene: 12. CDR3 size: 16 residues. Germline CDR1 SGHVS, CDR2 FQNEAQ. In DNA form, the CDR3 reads TGTGCCAGCAGCTTAGGGGTGACAGGGAAAGTGGGTGGCTACACCTTC. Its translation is CASSLGVTGKVGGYTF.

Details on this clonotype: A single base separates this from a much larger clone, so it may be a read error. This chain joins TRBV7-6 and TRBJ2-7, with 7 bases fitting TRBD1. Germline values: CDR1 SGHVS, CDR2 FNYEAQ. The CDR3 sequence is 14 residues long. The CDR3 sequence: CASSPGTDSYDQYF. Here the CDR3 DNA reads TGTGCCAGCAGCCCCGGGACAGACTCCTACGATCAGTACTTC.

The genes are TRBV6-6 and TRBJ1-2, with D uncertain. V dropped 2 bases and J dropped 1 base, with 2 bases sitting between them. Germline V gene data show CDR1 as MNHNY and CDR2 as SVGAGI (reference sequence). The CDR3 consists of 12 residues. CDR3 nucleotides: TGTGCCAGCAGTTACGATAACTATGGCTACACCTTC. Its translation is CASSYDNYGYTF.

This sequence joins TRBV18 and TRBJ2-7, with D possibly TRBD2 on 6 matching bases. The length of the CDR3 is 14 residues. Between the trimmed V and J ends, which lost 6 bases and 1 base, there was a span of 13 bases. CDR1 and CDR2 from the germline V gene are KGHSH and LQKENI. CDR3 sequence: CASSWGETSYEQYF. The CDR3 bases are TGTGCCAGCTCGTGGGGGGAGACGTCCTACGAGCAGTACTTC.

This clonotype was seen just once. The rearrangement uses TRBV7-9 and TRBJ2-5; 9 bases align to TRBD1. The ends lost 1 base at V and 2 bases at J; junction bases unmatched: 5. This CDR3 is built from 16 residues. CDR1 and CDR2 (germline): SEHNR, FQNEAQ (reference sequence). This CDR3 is CASSLGWDRVQETQYF. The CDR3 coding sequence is TGTGCCAGCAGCTTAGGTTGGGACAGGGTGCAAGAGACCCAGTACTTC.

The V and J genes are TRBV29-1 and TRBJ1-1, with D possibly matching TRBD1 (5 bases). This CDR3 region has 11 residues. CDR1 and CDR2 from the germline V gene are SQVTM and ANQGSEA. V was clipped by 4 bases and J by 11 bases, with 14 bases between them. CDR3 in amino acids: CSVVEGRGAFF. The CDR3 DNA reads TGCAGCGTTGTTGAGGGGCGTGGGGCTTTCTTT.

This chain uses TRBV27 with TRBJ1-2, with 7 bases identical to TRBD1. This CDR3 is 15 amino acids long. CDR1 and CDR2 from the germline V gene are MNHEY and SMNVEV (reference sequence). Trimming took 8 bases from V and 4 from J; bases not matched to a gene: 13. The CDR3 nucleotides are TGTGCCAGCGGACCTACAGGGGCGTGGGCCTATGGCTACACCTTC. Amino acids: CASGPTGAWAYGYTF.

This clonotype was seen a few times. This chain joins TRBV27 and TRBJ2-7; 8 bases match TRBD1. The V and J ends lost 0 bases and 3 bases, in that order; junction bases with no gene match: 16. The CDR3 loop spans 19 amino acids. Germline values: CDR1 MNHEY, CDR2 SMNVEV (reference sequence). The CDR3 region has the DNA TGTGCCAGCAGTTTATCCGCCACCCCCGGGACAGGAAAAAGCTACGAGCAGTACGTC. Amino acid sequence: CASSLSATPGTGKSYEQYV.

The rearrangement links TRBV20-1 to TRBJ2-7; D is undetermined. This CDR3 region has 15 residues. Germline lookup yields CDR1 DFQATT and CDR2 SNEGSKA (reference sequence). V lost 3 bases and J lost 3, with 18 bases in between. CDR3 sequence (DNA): TGCAGTGCTAGGGACGGGCTAGTCCCTAACTACGAGCAGTACTTC. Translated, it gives CSARDGLVPNYEQYF.

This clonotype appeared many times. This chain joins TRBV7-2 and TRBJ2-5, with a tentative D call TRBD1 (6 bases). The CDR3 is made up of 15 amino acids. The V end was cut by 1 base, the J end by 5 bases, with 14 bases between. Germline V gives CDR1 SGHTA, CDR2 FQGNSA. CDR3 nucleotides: TGTGCCAGCAGCTTAGTTGGGGCAGGGGAGGAGACCCAGTACTTC. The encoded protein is CASSLVGAGEETQYF.

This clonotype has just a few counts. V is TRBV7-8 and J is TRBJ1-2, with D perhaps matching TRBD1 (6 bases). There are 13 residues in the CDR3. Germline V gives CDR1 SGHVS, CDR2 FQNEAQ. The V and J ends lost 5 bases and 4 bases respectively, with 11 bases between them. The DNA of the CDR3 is TGTGCCAGCAGCGACGGACAGTTCTATGGCTACACCTTC. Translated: CASSDGQFYGYTF.

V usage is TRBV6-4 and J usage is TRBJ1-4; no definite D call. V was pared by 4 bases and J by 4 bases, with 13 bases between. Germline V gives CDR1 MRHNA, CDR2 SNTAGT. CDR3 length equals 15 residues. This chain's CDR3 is CASSVIPSFNEKLFF. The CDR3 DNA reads TGTGCCAGCAGTGTCATTCCGAGCTTTAATGAAAAACTGTTTTTT.

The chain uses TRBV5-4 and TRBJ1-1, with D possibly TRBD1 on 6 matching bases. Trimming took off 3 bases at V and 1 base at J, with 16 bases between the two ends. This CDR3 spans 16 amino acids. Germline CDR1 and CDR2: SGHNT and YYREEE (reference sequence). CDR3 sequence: CASSSVPGQGNTEAFF. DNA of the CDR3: TGTGCCAGCAGCTCTGTCCCGGGACAAGGGAACACTGAAGCTTTCTTT.

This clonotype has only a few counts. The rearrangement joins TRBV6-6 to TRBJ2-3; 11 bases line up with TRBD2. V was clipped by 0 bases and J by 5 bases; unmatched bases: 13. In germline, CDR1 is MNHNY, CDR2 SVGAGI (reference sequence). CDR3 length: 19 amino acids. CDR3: CASSYSDSLAGGSGDTQYF. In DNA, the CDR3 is TGTGCCAGCAGTTACTCGGACTCCCTAGCGGGGGGTTCAGGAGATACGCAGTATTTT.